This T cell receptor beta chain was retrieved from a study of T cell repertoires in cytomegalovirus infection. Study-level background: HLA-C-restricted CMV epitopes, recently identified, and well-studied HLA-B-restricted ones were used by the study. Through public TCR beta signatures, both CMV infection and matching HLA type were indicated. Study-wide points: In two of eight donors, the top clonotype was HLA-C-restricted CMV-specific. Cumulated frequencies of public TCR beta families served to identify carriers of CMV plus the relevant HLA.

TCRdb independently ran MiXCR on the reads; one entry per CDR3 protein. The sample contains 90,000 to 110,000 distinct CDR3 sequences, about 30% of which appear only once. This clonotype was observed at least ten times. Its antigen remains unidentified. Germline values: CDR1 SNHLY, CDR2 FYNNEI. The V end was cut by 7 bases, the J end by 2 bases, with 8 bases between. CDR3 size: 13 residues. V usage is TRBV2 and J usage is TRBJ2-2; TRBD1 might be the D (6 bases). Sequencing used CD8+ T cells from cultured PBMCs, obtained from culture after CMV antigen stimulation. The origin of this receptor is a human donor in good health (CMV status not recorded). Some clones in this sample may be carry-over from other donors' samples. CDR3 bases: TGTGCCAGCAAGGGACAAAACACCGGGGAGCTGTTTTTT. This translates into CASKGQNTGELFF.